This T cell receptor beta chain was obtained from a study of T-cell memory formation after mild COVID-19. TCR alpha and TCR beta cDNA libraries carrying sample barcodes and UMIs were produced by 5'RACE using constant-segment primers. TCRdb reprocessed the 5' RACE reads via MiXCR and lists one record per CDR3 protein. This sample has around 430,000 distinct CDR3 sequences, with about a sixth found just once. The study's findings and limits: Cross-reactive memory appears to have joined, as suggested by some responding clones showing up in pre-infection memory.

This clonotype has more than one count but fewer than ten. Its target is not known. CDR1 is SGHRS, CDR2 YFSETQ, per germline. J lost 8 bases, V lost 0 bases, and 5 bases had no gene match. This CDR3 is 15 amino acids long. The chain employs TRBV5-1 and TRBJ1-4, with 9 nucleotides matching TRBD1. The receptor's source is a man younger than 35 who had mild COVID-19 (a few samples of this study predate the infection). Cell type and time point are not known. Sample: PBMCs or a T cell subset sorted from them (not recorded which). The CDR3 is CASSLEGTGKEKLFF. CDR3 sequence (DNA): TGCGCCAGCAGCTTGGAAGGGACAGGGAAGGAAAAACTGTTTTTT.